A single sample gave rise to the 23 T cell receptor beta chains below, sequenced in a study of T-cell reconstitution after alpha-beta-depleted transplantation in children. Unique molecular identifiers were incorporated during preparation of the TCRbeta library. TCRdb redid the calling of the PCR reads with MiXCR, one entry per CDR3 protein. The table lists under 250,000 distinct CDR3 sequences, around 25% of them singletons, with 4% to 5.5% in the top ten. The sequencing used PBMCs, mostly from graft donor cells, collected 360 days after TCRalphabeta/CD19-depleted stem cell transplant. The receptors were sampled from a female patient between 2 and 15 years old who had a stem cell transplant for congenital amegakaryocytic thrombocytopenia, so the T cells may come from the graft donor.

This clonotype has ten or more counts. The genes are TRBV29-1 and TRBJ2-7; D may match TRBD1 or TRBD2 (5 bases each). Germline V CDR1 and CDR2: SQVTM, ANQGSEA. CDR3 length equals 12 residues. Trimming stripped 7 bases from V and 4 bases from J, with 14 bases between. In DNA, the CDR3 is TGCAGCGCAGGGAGAAGGGCTTACGAGCAGTACTTC. This gives the protein CSAGRRAYEQYF.

J is TRBJ1-1 and V is TRBV20-1; no definite D call. Germline CDR1 DFQATT, CDR2 SNEGSKA (reference sequence). The CDR3 is made up of 14 amino acids. The ends were cut back, 2 bases at V and 1 base at J, with 11 bases in the middle. CDR3 region: CSARPPGTNTEAFF. The CDR3 DNA sequence: TGCAGTGCTAGACCCCCAGGAACGAACACTGAAGCTTTCTTT.

This chain connects TRBV7-2 to TRBJ1-3, with D uncertain. Germline V gene data show CDR1 as SGHTA and CDR2 as FQGNSA. The CDR3 contains 15 residues. Trimming removed 0 bases at V and 4 bases at J, with 10 bases between. Here the CDR3 reads CASSLASGEGNTIYF. The DNA for the CDR3 is TGTGCCAGCAGCTTAGCGTCCGGGGAAGGAAACACCATATATTTT.

This chain connects TRBV28 to TRBJ2-3; a weak D match, TRBD1 (6 bases). Germline V gene lookup returns CDR1 MDHEN and CDR2 SYDVKM. V lost 4 bases to trimming and J lost 2 bases, with 13 bases between them. This CDR3 spans 15 amino acids. The CDR3 region has the DNA TGTGCCAGCAGTTCCCGGACAGATTTCACAGATACGCAGTATTTT. It codes for CASSSRTDFTDTQYF.

The rearrangement uses TRBV4-1 and TRBJ1-5, with a tentative D call TRBD1 (5 bases). The CDR3 sequence is 14 residues long. Germline loops: CDR1 MGHRA, CDR2 YSYEKL. Trimming left V 4 bases short and J 4 bases short, with 11 bases between. CDR3 nucleotide sequence: TGCGCCAGCAGCCTGGGGCCTAGGAATCAGCCCCAGCATTTT. Translation gives CASSLGPRNQPQHF.

About this clonotype itself: A single base separates this from a much larger clone, so it may be a read error. This chain links TRBV2 with TRBJ2-2; 10 nucleotides line up with TRBD2. Germline-derived CDR1 and CDR2 are SNHLY and FYNNEI. The CDR3 is 14 residues long. This CDR3 is CASGLADNTGDLFF. In nucleotides, the CDR3 is TGTGCCAGCGGACTAGCGGACAACACCGGGGACCTGTTTTTT. Full variable domain (outside the CDR3, taken from reference TRBV2 and TRBJ2-2): EPEVTQTPSHQVTQMGQEVILRCVPISNHLYFYWYRQILGQKVEFLVSFYNNEISEKSEIFDDQFSVERPDGSNFTLKIRSTKLEDSAMYFCASGLADNTGDLFFGEGSRLTVL.

The rearrangement links TRBV7-8 to TRBJ2-7; D gene ambiguous. Trimming left V 0 bases short and J 3 bases short, with 15 bases between. In germline, CDR1 is SGHVS, CDR2 FQNEAQ. The CDR3 covers 16 residues. CDR3 sequence reads: CASSLAPGEWDYEQYF. The CDR3 bases are TGTGCCAGCAGCTTAGCTCCTGGGGAATGGGACTACGAGCAGTACTTC.

The chain recombines TRBV5-6 with TRBJ2-5; the D gene is possibly TRBD2 (6 bases). CDR3 length: 15 amino acids. Germline V lookup: CDR1 SGHDT, CDR2 YYEEEE. Trimming removed 0 bases at V and 5 bases at J, with 14 bases between. The CDR3 DNA follows: TGTGCCAGCAGCTTGGGCGTGCGGGAAGGCGAGACCCAGTACTTC. Its protein product is CASSLGVREGETQYF.

This sequence joins TRBV25-1 and TRBJ1-5; tentative D call: TRBD1 (5 bases). The CDR3 is 18 residues long. Germline V gene lookup returns CDR1 MGHDK and CDR2 SYGVNS. With 2 bases removed from V and 3 bases from J, the gap between germline ends came to 20 bases. The CDR3 reads CASSEHFPEQGTNQPQHF. The CDR3 nucleotides read TGTGCCAGCAGTGAACATTTTCCCGAACAAGGGACCAATCAGCCCCAGCATTTT.

This clonotype was detected a few times. The chain is built from TRBV28 and TRBJ2-5; 8 bases are shared with TRBD2. Trimming removed 5 bases from V and 3 bases from J; junction bases left unmatched: 8. The germline gives CDR1 MDHEN, CDR2 SYDVKM. The CDR3 covers 15 residues. CDR3 sequence (DNA): TGTGCCAGCAGTACCCACCTACTAGCGGAAGAGACCCAGTACTTC. It specifies CASSTHLLAEETQYF.

The sample holds one count of this clonotype. V usage is TRBV18 and J usage is TRBJ2-7; 7 positions match TRBD1. V gave up 3 bases and J gave up 2 bases; unmatched junction bases: 10. Germline V gene lookup returns CDR1 KGHSH and CDR2 LQKENI. The CDR3 spans 16 residues. The CDR3 sequence is CASSPRQGDVTYEQYF. The CDR3 DNA follows: TGTGCCAGCTCACCTCGCCAGGGGGACGTTACCTACGAGCAGTACTTC.

The chain carries TRBV4-3 and TRBJ2-7; D not resolved. CDR3 length: 13 residues. Germline V CDR1 and CDR2: LGHNA, YSLEER. V lost 0 bases, J lost 7 bases, and 10 bases lay in between. The CDR3 region has the DNA TGCGCCAGCAGCCAAGATCTCCCTAGTGAGCAGTACTTC. As protein: CASSQDLPSEQYF.

This rearrangement joins TRBV12-3 or TRBV12-4 to TRBJ1-1; the D is unclear. V lost 6 bases to trimming and J lost 4 bases, with 12 bases between them. The length of the CDR3 is 13 residues. DNA for the CDR3: TGTGCCAGCAGCTACGGGTGGAGCACTGAAGCTTTCTTT. Its protein product is CASSYGWSTEAFF.

The chain links TRBV5-1 to TRBJ1-1, with D unresolved. From germline, CDR1 is SGHRS and CDR2 YFSETQ. V lost 3 bases to trimming and J lost 3 bases, with 15 bases between them. This CDR3 region has 15 residues. The CDR3 region is CASSSQVGRDTEAFF. In nucleotides, the CDR3 is TGCGCCAGCAGCTCCCAAGTCGGGAGGGACACTGAAGCTTTCTTT.

This clonotype appeared a few times. V is TRBV7-2 and J is TRBJ2-5, with D perhaps given as TRBD1 or TRBD2 (6 bases each). V was clipped by 5 bases and J by 7 bases, with 20 bases between them. The CDR3 spans 15 residues. Germline values: CDR1 SGHTA, CDR2 FQGNSA. The CDR3 sequence: CASSVTSTKGVTQYF. Here the CDR3 DNA reads TGTGCCAGCAGCGTTACTAGCACCAAGGGGGTGACCCAGTACTTC.

This clonotype was seen a few times. The rearrangement links TRBV4-1 to TRBJ1-2, with 7 nucleotides matching TRBD1. After removal of 4 bases from V and 2 bases from J, the junction contained 4 bases not matched to a gene. This CDR3 has 14 amino acids. Germline loops: CDR1 MGHRA, CDR2 YSYEKL. CDR3 in DNA: TGCGCCAGCAGCCTTAGACAGGGAAACTATGGCTACACCTTC. Amino acids: CASSLRQGNYGYTF.

This chain connects TRBV2 to TRBJ2-4, with D uncertain. Trimming removed 5 bases at V and 10 bases at J, with 12 bases between. The CDR3 runs to 12 residues. Per the germline V gene, CDR1 is SNHLY and CDR2 is FYNNEI. The CDR3 DNA is TGTGCCAGCAGTAATAATTTAGGTATTCAGTACTTC. Its protein is CASSNNLGIQYF. The full variable domain, in which reference TRBV2 and TRBJ2-4 provide the parts outside the CDR3, is EPEVTQTPSHQVTQMGQEVILRCVPISNHLYFYWYRQILGQKVEFLVSFYNNEISEKSEIFDDQFSVERPDGSNFTLKIRSTKLEDSAMYFCASSNNLGIQYFGAGTRLSVL.

V usage is TRBV5-1 and J usage is TRBJ2-2; TRBD2 might be the D (5 bases). Germline V CDR1 and CDR2: SGHRS, YFSETQ. The CDR3 length is 15 residues. Trimming cost V 0 bases and J 6 bases, with 12 bases left between them. The CDR3 spells CASSLESGWAGELFF. The CDR3 nucleotides read TGCGCCAGCAGCTTGGAAAGCGGATGGGCCGGGGAGCTGTTTTTT.

This clonotype was seen a handful of times. The V and J genes are TRBV21-1 and TRBJ2-3; the table's D call TRBD1 went unverified against the DNA. TRBV21-1 constitutes a pseudogene. This CDR3 comprises 11 residues. CDR3 residues: CASTPGATQYF. CDR3 nucleotide sequence: TGTGCCAGCACCCCTGGGGCTACGCAGTATTTT.

V is TRBV5-1 and J is TRBJ2-2; D unresolved. The V and J ends lost 4 bases and 0 bases respectively, with 10 bases between them. The V gene's germline CDR1 is SGHRS and CDR2 YFSETQ. The CDR3 loop spans 15 amino acids. In nucleotides, the CDR3 is TGCGCCAGCAGCCAAGGGCAGACGAACACCGGGGAGCTGTTTTTT. Protein product: CASSQGQTNTGELFF. The variable domain in full, with the rest retrieved from reference TRBV5-1 and TRBJ2-2, is KAGVTQTPRYLIKTRGQQVTLSCSPISGHRSVSWYQQTPGQGLQFLFEYFSETQRNKGNFPGRFSGRQFSNSRSEMNVSTLELGDSALYLCASSQGQTNTGELFFGEGSRLTVL.

This clonotype was detected a few times. The chain employs TRBV5-1 and TRBJ1-2; TRBD1 might be the D (6 bases). Looked up from germline, CDR1 is SGHRS and CDR2 is YFSETQ. This CDR3 has 16 amino acids. Deletions cut 1 base from V and 2 bases from J, with 15 bases between. The CDR3 loop reads CASSLSTAGENYGYTF. CDR3 in DNA: TGCGCCAGCAGCTTGTCTACGGCAGGGGAGAACTATGGCTACACCTTC.

The chain is built from TRBV20-1 and TRBJ2-3; perhaps TRBD1 as D (6 bases). V lost 3 bases and J 5 bases, leaving 18 bases between the germline ends. Per the germline V gene, CDR1 is DFQATT and CDR2 is SNEGSKA (reference sequence). The CDR3 loop spans 15 amino acids. The CDR3 DNA follows: TGCAGTGCTAGTGAATCAGGGGCCACAGGAGATACGCAGTATTTT. It specifies CSASESGATGDTQYF.

This clonotype occurred a few times. V is TRBV4-2 and J is TRBJ2-2; D is undetermined. Trimming cost V 0 bases and J 9 bases, with 11 bases left between them. The CDR3 has 14 amino acids. CDR1 is LGHNA and CDR2 is YNFKEQ in the germline V gene. The CDR3 DNA reads TGTGCCAGCAGCCAAGATCGTATGGCCAGGGAGCTGTTTTTT. Amino acids: CASSQDRMARELFF.